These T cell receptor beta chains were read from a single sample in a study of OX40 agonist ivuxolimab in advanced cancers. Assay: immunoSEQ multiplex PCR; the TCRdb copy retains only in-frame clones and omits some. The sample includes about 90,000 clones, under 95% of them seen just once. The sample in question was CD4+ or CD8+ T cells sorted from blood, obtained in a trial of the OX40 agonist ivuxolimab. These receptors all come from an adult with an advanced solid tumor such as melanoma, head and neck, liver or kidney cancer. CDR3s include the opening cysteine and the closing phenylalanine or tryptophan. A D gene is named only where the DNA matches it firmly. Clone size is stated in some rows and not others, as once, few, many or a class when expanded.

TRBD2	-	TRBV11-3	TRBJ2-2	CASSLGPSAGVPGELFF	TGTGCCAGCAGCTTAGGCCCCTCAGCGGGAGTACCCGGGGAGCTGTTTTTT
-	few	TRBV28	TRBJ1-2	CASSPGANYGYTF	TGTGCCAGCAGTCCAGGAGCTAACTATGGCTACACCTTC
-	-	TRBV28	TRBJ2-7	CASSRHPSTGEQYF	TGTGCCAGCAGTAGGCACCCCTCTACTGGAGAGCAGTACTTC
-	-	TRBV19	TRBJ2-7	CASSIQTFSYEQYF	TGTGCCAGTAGTATCCAGACCTTCTCCTACGAGCAGTACTTC
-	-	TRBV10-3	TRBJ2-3	CAISGGGSADTQYF	TGTGCCATCAGTGGAGGGGGGAGCGCAGATACGCAGTATTTT
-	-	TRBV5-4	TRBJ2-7	CASSGGGVRGEQYF	TGTGCCAGCAGTGGGGGAGGAGTAAGGGGCGAGCAGTACTTC
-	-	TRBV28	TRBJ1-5	CASSVVVGNQPQHF	TGTGCCAGCAGTGTGGTTGTCGGCAATCAGCCCCAGCATTTT
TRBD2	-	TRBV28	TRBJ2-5	CASSLGSLAGVEETQYF	TGTGCCAGCAGTTTAGGGAGTCTAGCGGGAGTGGAAGAGACCCAGTACTTC
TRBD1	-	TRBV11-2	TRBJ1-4	CASSLGGTGGEKLFF	TGTGCCAGCAGCTTAGGCGGGACAGGGGGAGAAAAACTGTTTTTT
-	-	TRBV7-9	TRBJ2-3	CASSPQVITDTQYF	TGTGCCAGCAGCCCTCAGGTTATCACGGATACGCAGTATTTT
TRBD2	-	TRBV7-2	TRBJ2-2	CASREGRVGNTGELFF	TGTGCCAGCAGAGAGGGGAGGGTTGGGAACACCGGGGAGCTGTTTTTT
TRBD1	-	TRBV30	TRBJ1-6	CACTDRERSYNSPLHF	TGTGCCTGTACCGACAGGGAGCGCTCCTATAATTCACCCCTCCACTTT
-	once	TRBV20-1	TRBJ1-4	CSGQFNEKLFF	TGCAGTGGTCAGTTTAATGAAAAACTGTTTTTT
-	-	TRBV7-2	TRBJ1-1	CASSLDRTRNTEAFF	TGTGCCAGCAGCTTAGATAGGACAAGGAACACTGAAGCTTTCTTT
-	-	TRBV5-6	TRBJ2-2	CAGERGLNTGELFF	TGTGCCGGGGAAAGGGGATTGAACACCGGGGAGCTGTTTTTT
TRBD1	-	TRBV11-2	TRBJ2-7	CASSLRQGDEQYF	TGTGCCAGCAGCCTTCGACAGGGAGACGAGCAGTACTTC
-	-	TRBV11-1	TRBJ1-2	CASSFGGVDGYTF	TGTGCCAGCAGCTTCGGGGGTGTGGATGGCTACACCTTC
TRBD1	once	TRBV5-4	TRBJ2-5	CASSLTGGETQYF	TGTGCCAGCAGCTTGACAGGGGGGGAGACCCAGTACTTC
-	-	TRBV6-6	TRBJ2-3	CASSLRDTQYF	TGTGCCAGCAGCCTCAGAGATACGCAGTATTTT
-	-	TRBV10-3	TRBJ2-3	CAISESGAKDTQYF	TGTGCCATCAGTGAATCCGGGGCTAAAGATACGCAGTATTTT
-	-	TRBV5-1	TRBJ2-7	CASSPGRTYEQYF	TGCGCCAGCAGCCCCGGCAGAACCTACGAGCAGTACTTC
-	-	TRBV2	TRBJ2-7	CASGTGRQQYF	TGTGCCAGCGGAACAGGGCGGCAGCAGTACTTC
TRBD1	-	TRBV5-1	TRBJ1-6	CASSLGQGRNSPLHF	TGCGCCAGCAGCTTGGGACAGGGAAGGAATTCACCCCTCCACTTT
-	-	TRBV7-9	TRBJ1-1	CASSYGTGNTEAFF	TGTGCCAGCAGCTACGGGACGGGGAACACTGAAGCTTTCTTT
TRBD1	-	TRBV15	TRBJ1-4	CATSRLPTTGRHNEKLFF	TGTGCCACCAGCAGACTACCTACGACAGGGAGACATAATGAAAAACTGTTTTTT
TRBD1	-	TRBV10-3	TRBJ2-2	CAISRGTGSTGELFF	TGTGCCATCAGTAGAGGGACAGGGAGCACCGGGGAGCTGTTTTTT
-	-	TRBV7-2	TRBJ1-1	CASRRGFGNTEAFF	TGTGCCAGCAGGCGGGGGTTCGGGAACACTGAAGCTTTCTTT
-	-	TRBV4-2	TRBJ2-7	CASSQGDFYEQYF	TGTGCCAGCAGCCAAGGGGACTTCTACGAGCAGTACTTC
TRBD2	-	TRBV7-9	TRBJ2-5	CASSNTGREETQYF	TGTGCCAGCAGCAACACCGGGAGGGAAGAGACCCAGTACTTC
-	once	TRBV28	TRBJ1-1	CASRVSNTEAFF	TGTGCCAGCCGGGTTTCGAACACTGAAGCTTTCTTT
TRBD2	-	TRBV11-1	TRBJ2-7	CASGPSSGTYEQYF	TGTGCCAGCGGTCCTTCTAGCGGGACCTACGAGCAGTACTTC